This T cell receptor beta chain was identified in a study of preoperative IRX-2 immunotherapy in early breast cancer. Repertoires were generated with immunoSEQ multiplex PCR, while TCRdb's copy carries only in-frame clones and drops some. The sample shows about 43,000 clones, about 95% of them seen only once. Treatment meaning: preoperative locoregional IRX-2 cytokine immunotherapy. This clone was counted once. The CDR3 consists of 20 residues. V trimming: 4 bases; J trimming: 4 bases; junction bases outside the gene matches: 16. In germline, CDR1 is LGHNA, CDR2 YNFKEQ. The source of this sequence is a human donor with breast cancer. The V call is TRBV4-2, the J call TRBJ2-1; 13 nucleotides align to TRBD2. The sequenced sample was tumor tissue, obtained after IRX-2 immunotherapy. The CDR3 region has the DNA TGTGCCAGCAGCCGAGGCCCCGTCACTAGCGGGAGGGAGATTTACAATGAGCAGTTCTTC. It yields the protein CASSRGPVTSGREIYNEQFF.